This TCR beta chain was sequenced in a study of T cell responses to AZD1222 COVID-19 vaccine. Germline V lookup: CDR1 LNHDA, CDR2 SQIVND (reference sequence). The V end was cut by 2 bases, the J end by 1 base, with 14 bases between. The CDR3 spans 16 residues. Some clones are missing from TCRdb's copy, which holds only in-frame ones; the method was immunoSEQ multiplex PCR. The table lists more than 140,000 clones, about 87% of them singletons. V usage is TRBV19 and J usage is TRBJ1-1; D gene uncertain. The source of this sequence is an adult in good health. The material sequenced was peripheral blood, taken on day 0 of MenACWY control vaccination. DNA of the CDR3: TGTGCCAGTAGTATATTTGGTGTGGGTGGGAACACTGAAGCTTTCTTT. Translating gives CASSIFGVGGNTEAFF.